The subject of this entry is one T cell receptor (beta chain). Its antigen is undetermined. The source of the sample is a study of cytomegalovirus exposure and HLA in healthy donors. Points from the study as a whole: Reports showed the classifier diagnosing cytomegalovirus status with high specificity and sensitivity.

The length of the CDR3 is 11 residues. Germline lookup yields CDR1 SGHAT and CDR2 FQDESV (reference sequence). V was cut by 7 bases and J by 10 bases, with 11 bases left in between. Profiling relied on immunoSEQ multiplex PCR, and the TCRdb table lists in-frame clones only, not all of them. Seen here are about 250,000 clones, roughly 84% observed once, and the top ten hold more than 10%. Sequencing input: PBMCs. The V call is TRBV11-1, the J call TRBJ2-1; no definite D call. This sequence originates from a man in his late teens or twenties in good health and CMV-seropositive. CDR3 sequence reads: CASIGAREQFF. CDR3 DNA sequence: TGTGCCAGCATTGGAGCGAGAGAGCAGTTCTTC. Full variable domain (outside the CDR3, taken from reference TRBV11-1 and TRBJ2-1): EAEVAQSPRYKITEKSQAVAFWCDPISGHATLYWYRQILGQGPELLVQFQDESVVDDSQLPKDRFSAERLKGVDSTLKIQPAELGDSAMYLCASIGAREQFFGPGTRLTVL.